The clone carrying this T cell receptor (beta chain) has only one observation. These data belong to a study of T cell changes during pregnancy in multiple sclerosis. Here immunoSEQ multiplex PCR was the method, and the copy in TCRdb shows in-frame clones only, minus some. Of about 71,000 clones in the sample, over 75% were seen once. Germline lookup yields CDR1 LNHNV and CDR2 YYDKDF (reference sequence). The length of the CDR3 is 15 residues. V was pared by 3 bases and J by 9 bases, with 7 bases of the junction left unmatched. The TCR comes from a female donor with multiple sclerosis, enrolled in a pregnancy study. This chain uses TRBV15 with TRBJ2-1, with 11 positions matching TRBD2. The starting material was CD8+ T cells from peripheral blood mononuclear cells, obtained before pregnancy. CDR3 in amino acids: CATSRLAGGPSEQFF. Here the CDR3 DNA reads TGTGCCACCAGCAGGTTAGCGGGGGGGCCGAGTGAGCAGTTCTTC. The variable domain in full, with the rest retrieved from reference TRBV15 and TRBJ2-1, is DAMVIQNPRYQVTQFGKPVTLSCSQTLNHNVMYWYQQKSSQAPKLLFHYYDKDFNNEADTPDNFQSRRPNTSFCFLDIRSPGLGDTAMYLCATSRLAGGPSEQFFGPGTRLTVL.